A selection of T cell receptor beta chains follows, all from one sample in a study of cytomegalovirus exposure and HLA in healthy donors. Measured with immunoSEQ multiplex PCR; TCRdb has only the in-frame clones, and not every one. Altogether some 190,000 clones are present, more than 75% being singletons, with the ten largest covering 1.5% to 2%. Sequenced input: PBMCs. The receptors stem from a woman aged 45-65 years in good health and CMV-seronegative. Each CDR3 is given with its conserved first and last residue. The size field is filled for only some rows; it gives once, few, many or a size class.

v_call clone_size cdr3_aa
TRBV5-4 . CASSRDNPYEQYF
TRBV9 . CASSVGVQGEETQYF
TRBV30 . CAWSRGGSAYGYTF
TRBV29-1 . CSAGGFDTQYF
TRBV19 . CASSRRGMRTDTQYF
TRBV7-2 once CASSQSGLAAETQYF
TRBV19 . CASSLFPGQGTGNYGYTF
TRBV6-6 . CASSTQGRRADGYTF
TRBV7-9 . CASRKSGGVAGELFF
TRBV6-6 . CASGPTTGSNQPQHF